The 22 T cell receptor beta chains given below trace back to one sample, sequenced in a study of blood T cell repertoires in COVID-19. TCRdb keeps only in-frame clones here, not all; method: immunoSEQ multiplex PCR. The sample shows about 82,000 clones, about 89% of them seen only once. The sequenced material came from PBMCs or T cells enriched from blood (not recorded which). Receptor source: a woman in her forties or fifties with acute COVID-19.

This clone came up once. The chain carries TRBV5-1 and TRBJ2-7, with D perhaps TRBD2 (5 bases). Germline V gene lookup returns CDR1 SGHRS and CDR2 YFSETQ. The CDR3 runs to 14 residues. V was shortened by 0 bases and J by 5 bases, with 12 bases between the two germline ends. The CDR3 sequence is CASSLGGFKDEQYF. As DNA, the CDR3 is TGCGCCAGCAGCTTGGGAGGGTTTAAGGACGAGCAGTACTTC. The whole variable domain, remainder taken from reference TRBV5-1 and TRBJ2-7, is KAGVTQTPRYLIKTRGQQVTLSCSPISGHRSVSWYQQTPGQGLQFLFEYFSETQRNKGNFPGRFSGRQFSNSRSEMNVSTLELGDSALYLCASSLGGFKDEQYFGPGTRLTVT.

V and J are TRBV28 and TRBJ1-5; unclear D gene. The CDR3 is made up of 13 amino acids. The V and J ends lost 7 bases and 9 bases respectively, with 16 bases between them. Germline V CDR1 and CDR2: MDHEN, SYDVKM. This CDR3 reads CASKSGGDGPQHF. DNA of the CDR3: TGTGCCAGCAAATCGGGCGGGGATGGGCCCCAGCATTTT.

V is TRBV6-5 and J is TRBJ2-1; D may be TRBD2 (6 bases). The CDR3 runs to 15 residues. Germline V gene lookup returns CDR1 MNHEY and CDR2 SVGAGI. Trimming cost V 6 bases and J 4 bases, with 16 bases left between them. CDR3 loop: CASSLGQSGYNEQFF. DNA of the CDR3: TGTGCCAGCAGCCTTGGACAAAGCGGGTACAATGAGCAGTTCTTC.

This chain connects TRBV18 to TRBJ1-2, with a possible D match to TRBD1 (6 bases). CDR1 KGHSH and CDR2 LQKENI come from the germline V gene. The CDR3 consists of 13 residues. V gave up 6 bases and J gave up 4 bases, with 12 bases separating them. CDR3 residues: CASSPDRSYGYTF. DNA of the CDR3: TGTGCCAGCTCGCCGGACAGAAGCTATGGCTACACCTTC.

The rearrangement uses TRBV13 and TRBJ2-3, with 7 bases aligning to TRBD2. This CDR3 is 19 amino acids long. Germline V gene sequence: CDR1 PRHDT, CDR2 FYEKMQ (reference sequence). Trimming removed 2 bases from V and 2 bases from J; junction bases left unmatched: 16. CDR3 region: CASSLTWGRRERITDTQYF. Here the CDR3 DNA reads TGTGCCAGCAGCTTAACGTGGGGCCGGCGGGAGCGAATCACAGATACGCAGTATTTT. Looking up the rest from reference TRBV13 and TRBJ2-3 gives the full variable domain: AAGVIQSPRHLIKEKRETATLKCYPIPRHDTVYWYQQGPGQDPQFLISFYEKMQSDKGSIPDRFSAQQFSDYHSELNMSSLELGDSALYFCASSLTWGRRERITDTQYFGPGTRLTVL.

V and J are TRBV9 and TRBJ2-5; the match to TRBD2 covers 9 bases. There are 16 residues in the CDR3. The trim removed 2 bases at V and 5 bases at J, leaving 10 bases unmatched. Germline CDR1 SGDLS, CDR2 YYNGEE. The CDR3 reads CASSVRAGGLGETQYF. CDR3 in DNA: TGTGCCAGCAGCGTGCGGGCGGGAGGGCTTGGGGAGACCCAGTACTTC.

The chain employs TRBV30 and TRBJ2-1, with D maybe TRBD2 (6 bases). The CDR3 has 16 amino acids. The germline gives CDR1 GTSNPN, CDR2 SVGIG (reference sequence). V gave up 7 bases and J gave up 3 bases, with 22 bases separating them. CDR3 in amino acids: CAFTLTGLLIYNEQFF. CDR3 DNA sequence: TGTGCCTTCACCCTTACGGGACTTTTAATCTACAATGAGCAGTTCTTC.

V usage is TRBV27 and J usage is TRBJ2-1, with 12 bases that match TRBD2. The CDR3 has 16 residues. CDR1 and CDR2 (germline): MNHEY, SMNVEV (reference sequence). Trimming cost V 2 bases and J 6 bases; bases outside gene matches: 5. The CDR3 loop reads CASSLPSGRAFNEQFF. In DNA, the CDR3 is TGTGCCAGCAGTTTACCTAGCGGGAGGGCCTTCAATGAGCAGTTCTTC.

This clone has more than one count but fewer than ten. The genes are TRBV6-2 or TRBV6-3 and TRBJ1-6; 9 nucleotides match TRBD1. Germline V gives CDR1 MNHEY, CDR2 SVGEGT. The length of the CDR3 is 14 residues. V was pared by 5 bases and J by 9 bases, with 5 bases of the junction left unmatched. The CDR3 region is CASSRTGEGSPLHF. CDR3 sequence (DNA): TGTGCCAGCAGTCGGACAGGGGAGGGTTCACCCCTCCACTTT.

This rearrangement joins TRBV2 to TRBJ2-7; TRBD1 matches at 11 bases. Per the germline V gene, CDR1 is SNHLY and CDR2 is FYNNEI. V trimming: 4 bases; J trimming: 4 bases; junction bases outside the gene matches: 6. CDR3 size: 15 residues. The DNA of the CDR3 is TGTGCCAGCAGTGGGCCCGGGACAGGGGGATACGAGCAGTACTTC. Translating it yields CASSGPGTGGYEQYF.

The genes are TRBV5-6 and TRBJ1-6; D might be TRBD1 (5 bases). The length of the CDR3 is 15 residues. V was clipped by 1 base and J by 7 bases, with 12 bases between them. In germline, CDR1 is SGHDT, CDR2 YYEEEE. CDR3 DNA: TGTGCCAGCAGCTTGTTCCAGGGATTAAATTCACCCCTCCACTTT. Its translation: CASSLFQGLNSPLHF.

The chain couples TRBV18 to TRBJ2-5; 10 bases are a match to TRBD2. After removal of 3 bases from V and 6 bases from J, the junction contained 13 bases not matched to a gene. CDR3 length: 17 residues. Germline V gives CDR1 KGHSH, CDR2 LQKENI. The CDR3 DNA reads TGTGCCAGCTCACCCTCAGGGCTAGCGGGAGTTAAAAAGACCCAGTACTTC. Protein product: CASSPSGLAGVKKTQYF.

The V call is TRBV7-9, the J call TRBJ1-1; D not resolved. The germline V gene encodes CDR1 SEHNR and CDR2 FQNEAQ (reference sequence). This CDR3 contains 12 residues. V dropped 3 bases and J dropped 4 bases, with 6 bases sitting between them. CDR3 bases: TGTGCCAGCAGCTTCAGAATCACTGAAGCTTTCTTT. Translating it yields CASSFRITEAFF.

This clone was picked up one time. The chain has TRBV19 and TRBJ2-7, with D tentatively TRBD2 (6 bases). The V and J ends lost 7 bases and 5 bases respectively, with 12 bases between them. The CDR3 is 12 amino acids. CDR1 is LNHDA and CDR2 is SQIVND in the germline V gene (reference sequence). The CDR3 loop is CASMGGFHEQYF. As DNA, the CDR3 is TGTGCCAGTATGGGAGGATTCCACGAGCAGTACTTC.

The V gene is TRBV5-1, the J gene TRBJ2-2; D is unclear. V lost 2 bases to trimming and J lost 7 bases, with 3 bases between them. The CDR3 totals 11 residues. Germline-derived CDR1 and CDR2 are SGHRS and YFSETQ. The CDR3 here is CASSFVGELFF. In nucleotides, the CDR3 is TGCGCCAGCAGCTTCGTCGGGGAGCTGTTTTTT.

The chain carries TRBV6-5 and TRBJ1-6, with TRBD1 identical over 7 bases. Germline V gene sequence: CDR1 MNHEY, CDR2 SVGAGI. The junction had 7 bases not matched to a gene; V was cut back by 6 bases and J by 5 bases. The CDR3 length is 15 residues. The CDR3 bases are TGTGCCAGCAGCGGCACCCAGGGGGATAATTCACCCCTCCACTTT. Protein sequence: CASSGTQGDNSPLHF.

This rearrangement joins TRBV7-8 to TRBJ1-5; D might be TRBD1 (6 bases). Trimming removed 5 bases from V and 2 bases from J, with 16 bases in between. The CDR3 contains 16 residues. Germline CDR1 SGHVS, CDR2 FQNEAQ. The CDR3 sequence is CASSRGVTGRNQPQHF. For the CDR3, the DNA is TGTGCCAGCAGCCGAGGCGTTACAGGGCGCAATCAGCCCCAGCATTTT.

The rearrangement links TRBV19 to TRBJ1-1; 8 bases map to TRBD1. CDR3 length equals 15 residues. With V trimmed by 4 bases and J by 4 bases, 8 bases remained unmatched. CDR1 and CDR2 from the germline V gene are LNHDA and SQIVND (reference sequence). The DNA for the CDR3 is TGTGCCAGTAGTAGGGGGGACAGGATTTTCACTGAAGCTTTCTTT. Residues: CASSRGDRIFTEAFF.

The V and J genes are TRBV7-9 and TRBJ2-5, with 10 bases lining up with TRBD1. Germline CDR1 and CDR2: SEHNR and FQNEAQ (reference sequence). This CDR3 is 13 amino acids long. The V segment lost 4 bases and the J segment 5 bases; nucleotides outside the gene matches: 1. CDR3 coding DNA: TGTGCCAGCAGCTCGGACAGGGGGGAGACCCAGTACTTC. Translation gives CASSSDRGETQYF. The complete variable domain, with remaining parts taken from reference TRBV7-9 and TRBJ2-5, reads DTGVSQNPRHKITKRGQNVTFRCDPISEHNRLYWYRQTLGQGPEFLTYFQNEAQLEKSRLLSDRFSAERPKGSFSTLEIQRTEQGDSAMYLCASSSDRGETQYFGPGTRLLVL.

This clone was seen a handful of times. The chain has TRBV6-2 or TRBV6-3 and TRBJ2-2; D gene ambiguous. CDR3 length: 14 residues. Germline lookup yields CDR1 MNHEY and CDR2 SVGEGT. Trimming cost V 0 bases and J 8 bases, with 10 bases left between them. This CDR3 reads CASSYSLVEGELFF. The CDR3 region has the DNA TGTGCCAGCAGTTACTCGCTTGTAGAAGGGGAGCTGTTTTTT.

This clone came up once. The rearrangement joins TRBV14 to TRBJ1-6, with D unclear. Germline assignment: CDR1 SGHDN and CDR2 FVKESK. This CDR3 is built from 13 residues. Trimming cost V 4 bases and J 6 bases, with 7 bases left between them. CDR3 DNA sequence: TGTGCCAGCAGCCGACACAGTAATTCACCCCTCCACTTT. Amino acids: CASSRHSNSPLHF.

This chain links TRBV7-9 with TRBJ1-3; 8 bases agree with TRBD1. V shed 4 bases, J shed 5 bases, and the junction held 19 bases outside the gene matches. Germline V gene lookup returns CDR1 SEHNR and CDR2 FQNEAQ (reference sequence). There are 19 residues in the CDR3. The CDR3 sequence: CASSSFILPTGEERNTIYF. The CDR3, as DNA: TGTGCCAGCAGCTCCTTTATCCTACCGACAGGGGAGGAGAGAAACACCATATATTTT.